The present entry profiles one TCR beta chain with its context. Original handling: From reference gene primer amplification, estimates of nucleated cell counts were derived. Profiled with immunoSEQ multiplex PCR; TCRdb holds only in-frame clones, not every one. The V and J calls and clone size were taken over from that table, and D and trimming were inferred from the DNA. The sample contains 30,000 to 35,000 clones, roughly four fifths of which appear only once. This sample is part of a study of blood T cell repertoires in COVID-19. About the research overall: T cells, B-cell-depleted T cells, or PBMCs provided the cDNA or gDNA that served as material.

This TCR was recovered from a man older than 75 with active or convalescent COVID-19. Sequenced input: peripheral blood.

CDR3 region: CASSQDESGRADTQYF. CDR3 bases: TGTGCCAGCAGCCAGGACGAGAGCGGGAGGGCAGATACGCAGTATTTT. The chain carries TRBV14 and TRBJ2-3, with TRBD2 matching 10 bases. The CDR3 runs to 16 residues. Germline lookup yields CDR1 SGHDN and CDR2 FVKESK. V shed 3 bases, J shed 4 bases, and the junction held 7 bases outside the gene matches.